The clone carrying this T cell receptor beta chain was seen repeatedly, ten times or more. Stability of Graves' hyperthyroidism was defined as absent ophthalmopathy progression within 18 months. Per the germline V gene, CDR1 is ENHRY and CDR2 is SYGVKD. Trimming removed 0 bases from V and 6 bases from J, with 9 bases in between. The CDR3 is 14 amino acids. The sample comes from a study of T cells in Graves' hyperthyroidism and ophthalmopathy. It was RNA transcripts that yielded the amplified TCR beta CDR3 regions. First-round RT-PCR targeting the TCR CDR3 was performed with the HTBI primer set. TCRdb re-analysed the multiplex PCR reads in MiXCR, keeping a single row per CDR3 protein. The sample has about 420,000 distinct CDR3 sequences; 15% to 19% are singletons.

Material for sequencing was blood. This TCR was recovered from a woman aged 18-29 years with Graves' hyperthyroidism. This chain connects TRBV10-3 to TRBJ2-1; TRBD1 might be the D (6 bases). CDR3: CAISESYRVNEQFF. DNA for the CDR3: TGTGCCATCAGTGAGTCGTACAGGGTCAATGAGCAGTTCTTC.